This T cell receptor beta chain was obtained from a study of T cells in localized non-small cell lung cancer. Study results and caveats: Longer overall survival accompanied higher blood T cell density.

Produced via immunoSEQ multiplex PCR; TCRdb's table is partial and in-frame only. The table shows 1,500 to 2,500 clones, with around 20% occurring only once. Samples of adjacent lung (free of atypia) were collected at least 2 cm from the tumor margin. This clone was seen more than once but under ten times. Its antigen is not identified. Germline CDR1 SGDLS, CDR2 YYNGEE. The CDR3 contains 13 residues. With 3 bases clipped from V and 5 bases from J, the junction kept 3 bases outside the gene matches. Sequences were derived from normal lung tissue next to the tumor, sampled before any cancer treatment. This receptor was obtained from a woman aged 40 to 75 with stage I lung adenocarcinoma. The chain uses TRBV9 and TRBJ2-3, with 7 bases fitting TRBD1. The CDR3 sequence is CASSDRGIDTQYF. CDR3 in DNA: TGTGCCAGCAGCGACAGGGGAATAGATACGCAGTATTTT.